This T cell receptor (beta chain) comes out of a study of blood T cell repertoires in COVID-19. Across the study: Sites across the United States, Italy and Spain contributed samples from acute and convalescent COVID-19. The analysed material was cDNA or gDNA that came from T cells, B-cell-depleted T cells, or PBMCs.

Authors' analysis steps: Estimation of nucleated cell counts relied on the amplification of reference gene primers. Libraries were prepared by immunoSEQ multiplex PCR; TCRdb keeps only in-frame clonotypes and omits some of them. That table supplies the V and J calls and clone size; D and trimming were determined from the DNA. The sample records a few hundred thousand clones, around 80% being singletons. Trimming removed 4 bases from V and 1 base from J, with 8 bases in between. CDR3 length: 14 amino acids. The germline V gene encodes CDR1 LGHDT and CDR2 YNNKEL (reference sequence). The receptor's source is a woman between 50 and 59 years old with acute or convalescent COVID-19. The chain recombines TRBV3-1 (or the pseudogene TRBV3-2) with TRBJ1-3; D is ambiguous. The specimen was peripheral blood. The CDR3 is CASSLTSSGNTIYF. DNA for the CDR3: TGTGCCAGCAGCCTCACATCGTCTGGAAACACCATATATTTT.